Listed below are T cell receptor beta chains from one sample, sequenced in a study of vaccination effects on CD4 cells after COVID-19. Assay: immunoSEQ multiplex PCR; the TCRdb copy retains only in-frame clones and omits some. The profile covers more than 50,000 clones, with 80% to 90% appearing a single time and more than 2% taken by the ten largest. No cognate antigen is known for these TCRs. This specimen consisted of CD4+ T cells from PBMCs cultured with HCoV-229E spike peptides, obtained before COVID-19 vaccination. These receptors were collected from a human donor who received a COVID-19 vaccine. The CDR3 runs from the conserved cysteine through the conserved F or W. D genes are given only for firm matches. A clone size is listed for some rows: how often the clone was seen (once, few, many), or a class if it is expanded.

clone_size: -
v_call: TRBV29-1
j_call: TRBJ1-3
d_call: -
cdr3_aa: CSGLWGSSGNTIYF
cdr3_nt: TGCAGCGGTCTGTGGGGAAGCTCTGGAAACACCATATATTTT

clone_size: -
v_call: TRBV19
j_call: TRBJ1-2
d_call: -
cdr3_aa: CASSTTAGWNYGYTF
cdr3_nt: TGTGCCAGTAGTACTACGGCGGGCTGGAACTATGGCTACACCTTC

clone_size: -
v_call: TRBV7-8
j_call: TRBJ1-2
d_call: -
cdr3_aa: CASSLQGLGYTF
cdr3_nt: TGTGCCAGCAGCTTACAGGGCCTGGGCTACACCTTC

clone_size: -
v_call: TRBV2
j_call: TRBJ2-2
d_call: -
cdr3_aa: CASSEKRAGELFF
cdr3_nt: TGTGCCAGCAGTGAAAAACGGGCCGGGGAGCTGTTTTTT

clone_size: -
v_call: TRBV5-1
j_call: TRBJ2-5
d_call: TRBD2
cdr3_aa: CASSLTSGDLLETQYF
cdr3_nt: TGCGCCAGCAGCTTGACTAGCGGGGACCTACTTGAGACCCAGTACTTC

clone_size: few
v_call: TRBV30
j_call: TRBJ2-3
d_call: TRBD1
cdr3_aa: CAWSPPGQGVGDTQYF
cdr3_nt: TGTGCCTGGAGTCCTCCGGGACAGGGGGTCGGAGATACGCAGTATTTT

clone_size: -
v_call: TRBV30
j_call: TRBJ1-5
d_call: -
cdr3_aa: CACARDVNQPQHF
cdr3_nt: TGTGCCTGCGCACGGGACGTAAATCAGCCCCAGCATTTT

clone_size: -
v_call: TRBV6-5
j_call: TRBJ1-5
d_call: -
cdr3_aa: CASRISEAQQPQHF
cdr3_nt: TGTGCCAGCCGAATCAGCGAGGCGCAGCAGCCCCAGCATTTT

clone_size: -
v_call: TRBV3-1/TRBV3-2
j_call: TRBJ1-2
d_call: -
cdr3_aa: CASSLGLRNYGYTF
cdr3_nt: TGTGCCAGCAGCCTGGGACTCCGTAACTATGGCTACACCTTC

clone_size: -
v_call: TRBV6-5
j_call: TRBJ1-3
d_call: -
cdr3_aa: CASSSRLSSGNTIYF
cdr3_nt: TGTGCCAGCTCTTCGAGACTGTCCTCTGGAAACACCATATATTTT

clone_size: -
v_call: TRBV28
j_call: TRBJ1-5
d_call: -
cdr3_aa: CASTLVGTDYQPQHF
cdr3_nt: TGTGCCAGCACCCTTGTCGGAACAGACTATCAGCCCCAGCATTTT

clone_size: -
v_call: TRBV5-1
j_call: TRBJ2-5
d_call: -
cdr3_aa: CASSLWAAQETQYF
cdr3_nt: TGCGCCAGCAGCTTGTGGGCAGCTCAAGAGACCCAGTACTTC

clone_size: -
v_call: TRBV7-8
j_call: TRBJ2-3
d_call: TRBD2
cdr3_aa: CASSSSGGLVDTQYF
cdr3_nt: TGTGCCAGCAGCTCAAGCGGGGGGCTTGTAGATACGCAGTATTTT

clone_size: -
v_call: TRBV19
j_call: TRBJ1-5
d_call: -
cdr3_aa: CASSIVHYSNLGSNQPQHF
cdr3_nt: TGTGCCAGTAGTATAGTCCATTACAGCAATTTGGGGAGCAATCAGCCCCAGCATTTT

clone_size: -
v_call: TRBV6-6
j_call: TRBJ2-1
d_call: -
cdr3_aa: CASSAPGWNEQFF
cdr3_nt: TGTGCCAGCAGTGCCCCAGGGTGGAATGAGCAGTTCTTC

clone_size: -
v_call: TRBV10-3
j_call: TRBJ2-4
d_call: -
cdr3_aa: CAISAVADGGGIQYF
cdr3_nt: TGTGCCATCAGTGCTGTGGCAGACGGTGGCGGCATTCAGTACTTC

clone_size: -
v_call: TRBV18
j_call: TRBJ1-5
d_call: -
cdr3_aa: CASSPGLQPQHF
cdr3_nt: TGTGCCAGCTCACCGGGGTTACAGCCCCAGCATTTT

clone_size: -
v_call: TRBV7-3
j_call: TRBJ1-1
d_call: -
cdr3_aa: CASSNPGVNTEAFF
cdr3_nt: TGTGCCAGCAGCAACCCCGGAGTGAACACTGAAGCTTTCTTT

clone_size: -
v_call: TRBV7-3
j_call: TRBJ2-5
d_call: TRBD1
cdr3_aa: CASSYGTGETQYF
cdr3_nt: TGTGCCAGCAGCTATGGGACAGGAGAGACCCAGTACTTC

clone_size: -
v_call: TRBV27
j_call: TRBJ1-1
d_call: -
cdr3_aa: CASSNLGMNTEAFF
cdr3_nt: TGTGCCAGCAGCAACCTGGGGATGAACACTGAAGCTTTCTTT

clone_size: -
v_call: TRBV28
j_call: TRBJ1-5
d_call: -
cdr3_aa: CASRKTDYSNQPQHF
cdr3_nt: TGTGCCAGCAGAAAGACGGATTATAGCAATCAGCCCCAGCATTTT

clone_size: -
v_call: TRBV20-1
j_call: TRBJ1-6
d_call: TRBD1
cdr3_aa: CSASWTGNNSPLHF
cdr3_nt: TGCAGTGCTAGTTGGACAGGGAATAATTCACCCCTCCACTTT

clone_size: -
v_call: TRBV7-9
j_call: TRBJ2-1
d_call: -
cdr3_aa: CASSQIGTYNEQFF
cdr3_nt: TGTGCCAGCAGCCAAATCGGGACTTACAATGAGCAGTTCTTC

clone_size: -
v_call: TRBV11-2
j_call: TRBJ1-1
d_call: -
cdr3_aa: CASSPYEGYMNTEAFF
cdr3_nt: TGTGCCAGCAGCCCCTATGAGGGCTACATGAACACTGAAGCTTTCTTT

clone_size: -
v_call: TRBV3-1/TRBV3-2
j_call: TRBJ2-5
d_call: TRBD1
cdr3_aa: CASSTGGGGETQYF
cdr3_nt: TGTGCCAGCAGTACAGGGGGTGGTGGAGAGACCCAGTACTTC

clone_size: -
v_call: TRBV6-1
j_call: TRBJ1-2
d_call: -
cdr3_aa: CASSEVGDYGYTF
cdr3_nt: TGTGCCAGCAGTGAAGTAGGGGATTATGGCTACACCTTC

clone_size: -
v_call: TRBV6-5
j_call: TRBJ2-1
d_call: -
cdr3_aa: CASSYRSPDPYNEQFF
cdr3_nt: TGTGCCAGCAGTTACAGGAGTCCCGACCCCTACAATGAGCAGTTCTTC

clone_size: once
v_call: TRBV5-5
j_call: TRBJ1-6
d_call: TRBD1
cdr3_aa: CASSWGQNNSPLHF
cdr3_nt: TGTGCCAGCAGCTGGGGACAGAATAATTCACCCCTCCACTTT

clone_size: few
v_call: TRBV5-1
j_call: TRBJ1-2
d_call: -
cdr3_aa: CASSPSTGSDGYTF
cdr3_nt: TGCGCCAGCAGCCCTTCGACAGGTTCTGATGGCTACACCTTC

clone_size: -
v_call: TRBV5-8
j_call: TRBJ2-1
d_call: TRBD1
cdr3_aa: CASSGGQGLYNEQFF
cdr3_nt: TGTGCCAGCAGCGGGGGACAGGGGCTCTACAATGAGCAGTTCTTC

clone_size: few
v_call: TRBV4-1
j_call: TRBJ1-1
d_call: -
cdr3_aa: CASSKTANTEAFF
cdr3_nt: TGCGCCAGCAGCAAAACAGCAAACACTGAAGCTTTCTTT

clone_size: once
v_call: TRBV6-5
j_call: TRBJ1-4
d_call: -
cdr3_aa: CASRESEKLFF
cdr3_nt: TGTGCCAGCAGAGAGAGTGAAAAACTGTTTTTT

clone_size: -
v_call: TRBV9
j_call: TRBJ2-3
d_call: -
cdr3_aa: CASSPNVADTQYF
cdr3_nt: TGTGCCAGCAGCCCGAACGTCGCAGATACGCAGTATTTT

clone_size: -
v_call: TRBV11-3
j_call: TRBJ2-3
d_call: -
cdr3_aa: CASSVTGSSTDTQYF
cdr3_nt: TGTGCCAGCAGCGTTACTGGGTCTAGCACAGATACGCAGTATTTT

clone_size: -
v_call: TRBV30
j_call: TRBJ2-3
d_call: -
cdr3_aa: CAWSSAGYPTDTQYF
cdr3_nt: TGTGCCTGGAGCTCGGCAGGGTATCCCACAGATACGCAGTATTTT

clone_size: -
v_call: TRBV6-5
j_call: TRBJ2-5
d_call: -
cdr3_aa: CASSRLGAEETQYF
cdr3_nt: TGTGCCAGCAGTCGACTCGGGGCAGAAGAGACCCAGTACTTC

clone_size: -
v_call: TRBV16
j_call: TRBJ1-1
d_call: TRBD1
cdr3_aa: CASSPQGQGDTEAFF
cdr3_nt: TGTGCCAGCAGCCCCCAGGGACAGGGGGACACTGAAGCTTTCTTT

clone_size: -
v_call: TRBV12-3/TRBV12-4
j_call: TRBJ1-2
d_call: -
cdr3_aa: CASSLGSNYGYTF
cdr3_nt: TGTGCCAGCAGTTTGGGGTCTAACTATGGCTACACCTTC